The 3 T cell receptor beta chains reported below all come from one sample, sequenced in a study of CD8 T cells in Susac syndrome. Random hexamers primed reverse transcription of about 0.45 to 1 ug RNA. TCRdb re-called the immunoSEQ multiplex PCR reads through MiXCR, storing one row per CDR3 protein. The table shows more than 200,000 distinct CDR3 sequences, with about 95% occurring only once. The sample consisted of CD4+ T cells from PBMCs. Receptor source: a human donor with Susac syndrome.

V and J are TRBV29-1 and TRBJ2-7; 11 bases fit TRBD1. CDR1 is SQVTM, CDR2 ANQGSEA, per germline. After removal of 3 bases from V and 6 bases from J, the junction contained 7 bases not matched to a gene. The CDR3 contains 14 residues. CDR3 amino acids: CSVEQGTGGGEQYF. In DNA, the CDR3 is TGCAGCGTTGAGCAGGGGACAGGGGGAGGCGAGCAGTACTTC.

The chain has TRBV9 and TRBJ1-2; D possibly corresponds to TRBD1 (6 bases). There are 15 residues in the CDR3. Germline CDR1 SGDLS, CDR2 YYNGEE. The germline V and J ends were trimmed by 4 bases and 0 bases, with 13 bases remaining between them. In nucleotides, the CDR3 is TGTGCCAGCAGCCCCCGGACAGATTCTAACTATGGCTACACCTTC. The encoded protein is CASSPRTDSNYGYTF.

The V and J genes are TRBV19 and TRBJ2-1, with 9 bases that match TRBD1. Germline V gene lookup returns CDR1 LNHDA and CDR2 SQIVND (reference sequence). The CDR3 runs 15 residues. V trimming: 5 bases; J trimming: 1 base; junction bases outside the gene matches: 3. CDR3 protein: CASSRDRVSYNEQFF. CDR3 coding DNA: TGTGCCAGTAGTCGGGACAGGGTTTCCTACAATGAGCAGTTCTTC. The full variable domain, completed using reference TRBV19 and TRBJ2-1, is DGGITQSPKYLFRKEGQNVTLSCEQNLNHDAMYWYRQDPGQGLRLIYYSQIVNDFQKGDIAEGYSVSREKKESFPLTVTSAQKNPTAFYLCASSRDRVSYNEQFFGPGTRLTVL.